One T cell receptor beta chain is described in this entry. Its antigen is undetermined. The sample originates from a study of T cell responses to AZD1222 COVID-19 vaccine. Findings and caveats of the study: Increased Spike-specific TCR breadth and depth were observed after two AZD1222 doses.

Produced via immunoSEQ multiplex PCR; TCRdb's table is partial and in-frame only. Of about 110,000 clones in the sample, 85% to 90% were seen once. V was cut by 5 bases and J by 2 bases, with 16 bases left in between. The CDR3 covers 15 residues. The germline V gene encodes CDR1 SGHVS and CDR2 FQNEAQ. Source: peripheral blood, taken on day 0 of AZD1222 vaccination. The rearrangement uses TRBV7-8 and TRBJ2-7; D might be TRBD2 (6 bases). This clonotype originated in an adult in good health. The CDR3: CASSRDFTQPYEQYF. The CDR3 DNA is TGTGCCAGCAGCCGGGACTTCACTCAACCCTACGAGCAGTACTTC.